Below, 29 T cell receptor beta chains from the same sample are listed, as sequenced in a study of cytomegalovirus exposure and HLA in healthy donors. Primers for the PCR totalled 60 Vbeta and 13 Jbeta. The repertoire was sequenced with immunoSEQ multiplex PCR; TCRdb's copy has only in-frame clones and lacks some. The table shows some 100,000 clones, with over 75% occurring only once. The sample was PBMCs. These receptors were collected from a girl aged 2 to 9 in good health and CMV-seropositive.

This chain uses TRBV2 with TRBJ1-2, with D tentatively TRBD1 (6 bases). CDR1 is SNHLY and CDR2 is FYNNEI in the germline V gene. Trimming stripped 3 bases from V and 1 base from J, with 12 bases between. CDR3 length equals 15 residues. CDR3 amino acids: CASSDQGRGNYGYTF. The CDR3 DNA reads TGTGCCAGCAGTGATCAGGGGCGCGGTAACTATGGCTACACCTTC.

This clone was found a few times. This chain links TRBV7-2 with TRBJ1-5; D perhaps matches TRBD1 (6 bases). The germline V and J ends were trimmed by 5 bases and 6 bases, with 17 bases remaining between them. In germline, CDR1 is SGHTA, CDR2 FQGNSA. CDR3 length: 15 amino acids. In DNA form, the CDR3 reads TGTGCCAGCAGCAGGGGGGACGGGGAGGGTCAGCCCCAGCATTTT. Translating it yields CASSRGDGEGQPQHF.

The gene calls are TRBV2 and TRBJ1-2, with D perhaps TRBD1 (6 bases). V was pared by 10 bases and J by 3 bases, with 15 bases between. The CDR3 is 13 residues long. CDR1 is SNHLY, CDR2 FYNNEI, per germline. CDR3 nucleotides: TGTGCCAACACAGGGTCCCTCGACTATGGCTACACCTTC. Translation: CANTGSLDYGYTF. Full variable domain (remainder filled in from reference TRBV2 and TRBJ1-2): EPEVTQTPSHQVTQMGQEVILRCVPISNHLYFYWYRQILGQKVEFLVSFYNNEISEKSEIFDDQFSVERPDGSNFTLKIRSTKLEDSAMYFCANTGSLDYGYTFGSGTRLTVV.

This chain joins TRBV27 and TRBJ2-5, with D tentatively TRBD1 (7 bases). The CDR3 runs 14 residues. The V end was cut by 3 bases, the J end by 4 bases, with 12 bases between. From germline, CDR1 is MNHEY and CDR2 SMNVEV (reference sequence). The chain's CDR3 is CASSFRQGGETQYF. Written as DNA, the CDR3 is TGTGCCAGCAGTTTTCGACAGGGAGGAGAGACCCAGTACTTC.

This clone was recorded a few times. The chain carries TRBV2 and TRBJ2-1; 10 nucleotides match TRBD2. V lost 1 base to trimming and J lost 8 bases; unmatched junction nucleotides: 2. CDR1 SNHLY and CDR2 FYNNEI come from the germline V gene. This CDR3 comprises 14 residues. This chain's CDR3 is CASSEGTSGHEQFF. CDR3 nucleotides: TGTGCCAGCAGTGAAGGGACTAGCGGTCATGAGCAGTTCTTC.

This clone was seen only once. The chain employs TRBV27 and TRBJ2-1; TRBD1 agrees at 7 bases. V was clipped by 5 bases and J by 6 bases; unmatched bases: 10. The germline V gene encodes CDR1 MNHEY and CDR2 SMNVEV (reference sequence). The CDR3 runs 15 residues. The CDR3, as DNA: TGTGCCAGCAGTCCGACAGGGCTGGGGAGCAATGAGCAGTTCTTC. Its translation: CASSPTGLGSNEQFF.

The chain has TRBV7-9 and TRBJ2-1; 7 bases agree with TRBD2. V lost 4 bases and J lost 7; bases outside the gene matches: 7. This CDR3 spans 14 amino acids. Germline CDR1 reads SEHNR; CDR2 reads FQNEAQ (reference sequence). The CDR3 spells CASSWAGAVNEQFF. For the CDR3, the DNA is TGTGCCAGCAGCTGGGCGGGAGCTGTGAATGAGCAGTTCTTC.

This chain joins TRBV27 and TRBJ1-2, with 7 positions matching TRBD1. From germline, CDR1 is MNHEY and CDR2 SMNVEV (reference sequence). With 3 bases clipped from V and 5 bases from J, the junction kept 3 bases outside the gene matches. CDR3 length equals 13 residues. CDR3 bases: TGTGCCAGCAGTTTGACAGGGAAGTATGGCTACACCTTC. Encoded protein: CASSLTGKYGYTF.

The chain couples TRBV2 to TRBJ1-3; D perhaps matches TRBD1 (6 bases). Deletions cut 3 bases from V and 0 bases from J, with 6 bases between. Per germline, CDR1 SNHLY and CDR2 FYNNEI. CDR3 length: 14 amino acids. The CDR3 coding sequence is TGTGCCAGCAGTGAGGGACACTCTGGAAACACCATATATTTT. Amino acid sequence: CASSEGHSGNTIYF.

V gene TRBV6-1 combines with J gene TRBJ2-4; a weak D match, TRBD1 (5 bases). The germline CDR1 and CDR2 sequences are MNHNS and SASEGT. The CDR3 is 13 amino acids. V was clipped by 8 bases and J by 8 bases, with 16 bases between them. As DNA, the CDR3 is TGTGCCAGCTTAGGGGTCTATCGGGACATTCAGTACTTC. As protein: CASLGVYRDIQYF.

This chain uses TRBV5-4 with TRBJ1-1; D remains ambiguous. Trimming pared 2 bases from V and 0 bases from J, leaving 11 bases between. Germline V gene lookup returns CDR1 SGHNT and CDR2 YYREEE (reference sequence). The CDR3 has 15 amino acids. The CDR3: CASSFYDTLNTEAFF. The CDR3 nucleotides are TGTGCCAGCAGCTTCTACGACACATTGAACACTGAAGCTTTCTTT.

CDR3 loop: CASSPRQGGADTQYF. Written as DNA, the CDR3 is TGTGCCAGCAGCCCGCGACAGGGGGGCGCAGATACGCAGTATTTT. The V call is TRBV27, the J call TRBJ2-3; 9 bases line up with TRBD1. The CDR3 has 15 amino acids. The V and J ends lost 6 bases and 4 bases, in that order; junction bases with no gene match: 8. Germline CDR1 and CDR2: MNHEY and SMNVEV (reference sequence).

This chain joins TRBV7-9 and TRBJ2-1; the match to TRBD2 covers 7 bases. CDR1 is SEHNR, CDR2 FQNEAQ, per germline (reference sequence). V shed 5 bases and J 3 bases; nucleotides not matched to a gene: 4. The CDR3 is made up of 14 amino acids. CDR3 region: CASSDRDYYNEQFF. CDR3 DNA: TGTGCCAGCAGCGACCGGGACTACTACAATGAGCAGTTCTTC.

The chain links TRBV28 to TRBJ2-7; a weak D match, TRBD2 (5 bases). In germline, CDR1 is MDHEN, CDR2 SYDVKM. V was pared by 3 bases and J by 2 bases, with 8 bases between. The CDR3 contains 13 residues. The CDR3 sequence is CASSLAEAYEQYF. The DNA for the CDR3 is TGTGCCAGCAGTTTGGCGGAGGCCTACGAGCAGTACTTC.

This chain joins TRBV4-1 and TRBJ1-1; TRBD1 might be the D (6 bases). V lost 6 bases, J lost 6 bases, and 14 bases lay in between. Germline assignment: CDR1 MGHRA and CDR2 YSYEKL. This CDR3 comprises 13 residues. The CDR3, as DNA: TGCGCCAGCAGACCCCCCAGGGGCTCTGAAGCTTTCTTT. It encodes CASRPPRGSEAFF.

The chain uses TRBV6-6 and TRBJ2-1, with D perhaps matching TRBD1 (5 bases). The CDR3 extends over 13 amino acids. Germline CDR1 is MNHNY and CDR2 is SVGAGI (reference sequence). Trimming shortened V by 4 bases and J by 6 bases, and 10 bases separated the two germline ends. CDR3 sequence: CASSSTVFNEQFF. The DNA of the CDR3 is TGTGCCAGCAGTTCGACAGTATTCAATGAGCAGTTCTTC.

This clone occurred a few times. This sequence joins TRBV4-2 and TRBJ1-4; D is possibly TRBD1 (5 bases). With 1 base removed from V and 0 bases from J, the gap between germline ends came to 9 bases. The CDR3 has 16 amino acids. CDR1 is LGHNA, CDR2 YNFKEQ, per germline. The CDR3 coding sequence is TGTGCCAGCAGCCAAGTGACAGTTGCAACTAATGAAAAACTGTTTTTT. Protein sequence: CASSQVTVATNEKLFF.

The chain uses TRBV6-5 and TRBJ1-1; D uncertain. This CDR3 region has 11 residues. The V end lost 10 bases, the J end lost 8 bases, and 14 bases lay between the germline ends. Germline CDR1 and CDR2: MNHEY and SVGAGI. CDR3 coding DNA: TGTGCCACCCAGGTCGGCGAAGAAGCTTTCTTT. Amino acid sequence: CATQVGEEAFF.

This clone was seen once. The chain joins TRBV7-2 to TRBJ1-2; 7 bases are shared with TRBD1. Looked up from germline, CDR1 is SGHTA and CDR2 is FQGNSA. The CDR3 extends over 17 amino acids. V shed 5 bases, J shed 2 bases, and the junction held 14 bases outside the gene matches. The DNA of the CDR3 is TGTGCCAGCAGCGCCGGGACAGCCTATCCAGGGAACTATGGCTACACCTTC. It encodes CASSAGTAYPGNYGYTF.

This clone was counted only a few times. The chain employs TRBV2 and TRBJ2-5; 7 bases fit TRBD1. Trimming removed 8 bases from V and 1 base from J; junction bases left unmatched: 4. This CDR3 is 13 amino acids long. CDR1 is SNHLY and CDR2 is FYNNEI in the germline V gene. This CDR3 reads CASLGQTQETQYF. The CDR3 DNA sequence: TGTGCCAGCTTGGGACAGACCCAAGAGACCCAGTACTTC.

The chain has TRBV6-1 and TRBJ2-5; 10 bases are shared with TRBD2. There are 16 residues in the CDR3. The V gene's germline CDR1 is MNHNS and CDR2 SASEGT. With V trimmed by 4 bases and J by 4 bases, 9 bases remained unmatched. CDR3 loop: CASSGASGSGGETQYF. CDR3 sequence (DNA): TGTGCCAGCAGTGGGGCTAGCGGGAGTGGAGGAGAGACCCAGTACTTC.

CDR3 nucleotides: TGTGCCAGTAGTGGGGGCCGGGGCTACACCTTC. Translated, it gives CASSGGRGYTF. V is TRBV19 and J is TRBJ1-2; a weak D match, TRBD1 (6 bases). The V gene lost 5 bases and the J gene lost 8 bases, with 9 bases spanning the gap. Germline V gene sequence: CDR1 LNHDA, CDR2 SQIVND (reference sequence). The CDR3 runs 11 residues.

A few counts support this clone. The CDR3 DNA reads TGTGCTCCAACCCGGGGGATCGTTAAAAACATTCAGTACTTC. This sequence encodes CAPTRGIVKNIQYF. This sequence joins TRBV7-2 and TRBJ2-4; D is perhaps TRBD2 (6 bases). The CDR3 spans 14 residues. Germline assignment: CDR1 SGHTA and CDR2 FQGNSA.

The chain couples TRBV10-3 to TRBJ2-7, with a weak D call TRBD2 (5 bases). Trimming removed 6 bases from V and 5 bases from J, with 11 bases in between. The germline gives CDR1 ENHRY, CDR2 SYGVKD. The CDR3 has 12 residues. The CDR3 region is CAISPNGNEQYF. The CDR3, as DNA: TGTGCCATCAGCCCGAACGGGAACGAGCAGTACTTC.

This clone has a handful of counts. J is TRBJ1-1 and V is TRBV20-1; 8 bases agree with TRBD1. The CDR3 has 11 residues. Germline V gene lookup returns CDR1 DFQATT and CDR2 SNEGSKA (reference sequence). The V segment lost 6 bases and the J segment 11 bases; nucleotides outside the gene matches: 8. Here the CDR3 reads CSARTGFEAFF. CDR3 bases: TGCAGTGCGAGGACAGGGTTCGAGGCTTTCTTT.

This chain links TRBV27 with TRBJ2-3; D gene ambiguous. CDR1 MNHEY and CDR2 SMNVEV come from the germline V gene (reference sequence). Trimming stripped 1 base from V and 5 bases from J, with 7 bases between. The CDR3 is made up of 13 amino acids. CDR3 region: CASSLFLKDTQYF. CDR3 coding DNA: TGTGCCAGCAGTTTATTCCTAAAAGATACGCAGTATTTT.

The chain recombines TRBV28 with TRBJ2-7; 9 positions agree with TRBD1. With V trimmed by 6 bases and J by 4 bases, 7 bases remained unmatched. This CDR3 region has 14 residues. Germline V gene lookup returns CDR1 MDHEN and CDR2 SYDVKM. Here the CDR3 DNA reads TGTGCCAGCAGCCCAGGGACAGGGACATACGAGCAGTACTTC. Translating it yields CASSPGTGTYEQYF.

The chain is built from TRBV27 and TRBJ1-2; the D is unclear. The CDR3 sequence is 11 residues long. V lost 6 bases and J 8 bases, leaving 10 bases between the germline ends. Germline V CDR1 and CDR2: MNHEY, SMNVEV (reference sequence). The CDR3 sequence: CASRTTRGYTF. CDR3 nucleotide sequence: TGTGCCAGCAGAACTACTCGGGGCTACACCTTC.

The gene calls are TRBV7-3 and TRBJ1-1; tentative D call: TRBD1 (6 bases). CDR1 and CDR2 (germline): SGHTA, FQGTGA. Trimming removed 3 bases at V and 1 base at J, with 6 bases between. The CDR3 runs to 13 residues. CDR3 nucleotide sequence: TGTGCCAGCAGCTTGACAGGGAACACTGAAGCTTTCTTT. Encoded protein: CASSLTGNTEAFF.